This TCR beta chain was sequenced in a study of T cells in Graves' hyperthyroidism and ophthalmopathy. Whole-study context: Upon initial diagnosis and before any treatment, peripheral blood was collected.

Uncontrolled infection, other autoimmune disease, pregnancy or lactation disqualified patients from enrolment. Fresh peripheral blood, approximately 10 ml, was the source of the PBMCs. This clonotype was counted at least ten times. From RNA transcripts, TCR beta CDR3 regions were amplified. The study used the HTBI primer set for a first-round RT-PCR of the TCR CDR3. TCRdb reanalysed the multiplex PCR reads using MiXCR and keeps one entry per CDR3 protein. The sample includes more than 550,000 distinct CDR3 sequences, around 15% of them seen just once. Sequencing input: blood. The origin of this receptor is a man in his fifties or sixties with Graves' hyperthyroidism.

The CDR3 sequence: CASSWAAGQGTEAFF. CDR3 DNA: TGCGCCAGCAGCTGGGCGGCGGGACAGGGAACTGAAGCTTTCTTT. The chain links TRBV5-1 to TRBJ1-1; TRBD1 aligns across 9 bases. Germline-derived CDR1 and CDR2 are SGHRS and YFSETQ. This CDR3 spans 15 amino acids. The junction had 8 bases not matched to a gene; V was cut back by 3 bases and J by 5 bases.